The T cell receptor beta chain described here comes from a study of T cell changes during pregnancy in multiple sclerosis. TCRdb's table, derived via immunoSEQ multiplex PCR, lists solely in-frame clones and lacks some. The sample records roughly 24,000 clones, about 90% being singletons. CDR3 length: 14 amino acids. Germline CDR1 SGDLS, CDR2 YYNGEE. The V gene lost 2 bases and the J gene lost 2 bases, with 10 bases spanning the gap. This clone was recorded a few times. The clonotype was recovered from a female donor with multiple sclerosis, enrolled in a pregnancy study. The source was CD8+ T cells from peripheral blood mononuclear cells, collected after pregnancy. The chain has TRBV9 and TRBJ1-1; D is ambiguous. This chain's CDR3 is CASSVNTGNTEAFF. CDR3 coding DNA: TGTGCCAGCAGCGTCAACACGGGTAACACTGAAGCTTTCTTT.